Following are 23 T cell receptor beta chains from one sample sequenced in a study of T cell responses to AZD1222 COVID-19 vaccine (dated by TCRdb to the early 2020s). The label giving this sample's time point can be read as: about 28 days (+/-7) after the second vaccine dose. Libraries were built with the immunoSEQ multiplex PCR assay. TCRdb provides this immuneACCESS table in a form limited to in-frame rearrangements. Some clones are lacking; in checked studies, under half of them reflect an unresolved V gene, and why the rest are absent is not known. Here the sample has over 150,000 clones; roughly 85% occur a single time. Together, the top ten hold 1.1% of the sample. Sequences were derived from peripheral blood, sampled 28 days after the second AZD1222 dose. All receptors come from an adult who received the AZD1222 COVID-19 vaccine.

This chain links TRBV7-9 with TRBJ1-4; D is perhaps TRBD1 (5 bases). The germline V gene has CDR1 SEHNR and CDR2 FQNEAQ (reference sequence). The V gene lost 3 bases and the J gene lost 4 bases, with 9 bases spanning the gap. The CDR3 runs 14 residues. The chain's CDR3 is CASSFGGYNEKLFF. The CDR3 DNA follows: TGTGCCAGCAGCTTCGGGGGTTATAATGAAAAACTGTTTTTT.

V is TRBV12-3 or TRBV12-4 and J is TRBJ2-5; 9 bases align to TRBD2. V lost 2 bases, J lost 14 bases, and 6 bases stayed unmatched. The CDR3 runs 12 residues. CDR3 coding DNA: TGTGCCAGCAGTTTAAAGGGACTAGCTTCATACTTC. It translates to CASSLKGLASYF.

The chain combines TRBV11-2 with TRBJ1-1; 9 nucleotides align to TRBD1. V shed 6 bases, J shed 6 bases, and the junction held 11 bases outside the gene matches. CDR1 SGHAT and CDR2 FQNNGV come from the germline V gene. The length of the CDR3 is 15 residues. DNA of the CDR3: TGTGCCAGCAGGTACAGGGGGCTGATTGGCGCTGAAGCTTTCTTT. Its translation: CASRYRGLIGAEAFF.

The DNA for the CDR3 is TGTGCCAGCAGCTTAGGTTTTGTAGACTATGGCTACACCTTC. This encodes CASSLGFVDYGYTF. The rearrangement links TRBV13 to TRBJ1-2; D gene ambiguous. Germline-derived CDR1 and CDR2 are PRHDT and FYEKMQ (reference sequence). This CDR3 has 14 residues. Trimming left V 0 bases short and J 3 bases short, with 8 bases between.

The chain's CDR3 is CASSQVTGTYEQYF. The DNA of the CDR3 is TGTGCCAGCAGCCAAGTGACAGGGACCTACGAGCAGTACTTC. The chain carries TRBV3-1 (or the pseudogene TRBV3-2) and TRBJ2-7; 7 bases align to TRBD1. The V segment lost 1 base and the J segment 2 bases; nucleotides outside the gene matches: 2. Germline V lookup: CDR1 LGHDT, CDR2 YNNKEL (reference sequence). CDR3 size: 14 residues.

This clone was found once. This rearrangement joins TRBV10-1 to TRBJ2-1; no firm D call. V lost 4 bases and J 7 bases, leaving 11 bases between the germline ends. Per the germline V gene, CDR1 is WNHNN and CDR2 is SYGVQD (reference sequence). The CDR3 length is 13 residues. The CDR3 DNA sequence: TGCGCCAGCAGTGCAAACGTCCTTAATGAGCAGTTCTTC. It is translated as CASSANVLNEQFF.

This clone was counted a single time. The chain links TRBV19 to TRBJ2-7, with D perhaps TRBD1 (7 bases). The V end was cut by 3 bases, the J end by 2 bases, with 11 bases between. This CDR3 region has 14 residues. The germline V gene encodes CDR1 LNHDA and CDR2 SQIVND (reference sequence). This CDR3 is CASSIQGGTYEQYF. The CDR3 nucleotides read TGTGCCAGTAGTATCCAGGGGGGAACCTACGAGCAGTACTTC. The full variable domain, completed using reference TRBV19 and TRBJ2-7, is DGGITQSPKYLFRKEGQNVTLSCEQNLNHDAMYWYRQDPGQGLRLIYYSQIVNDFQKGDIAEGYSVSREKKESFPLTVTSAQKNPTAFYLCASSIQGGTYEQYFGPGTRLTVT.

The rearrangement joins TRBV19 to TRBJ1-5; D gene ambiguous. The CDR3 contains 16 residues. Germline V gene lookup returns CDR1 LNHDA and CDR2 SQIVND (reference sequence). Trimming pared 1 base from V and 0 bases from J, leaving 10 bases between. CDR3 sequence: CASSIGFTYSNQPQHF. The CDR3 region has the DNA TGTGCCAGTAGTATAGGTTTCACGTATAGCAATCAGCCCCAGCATTTT.

This chain connects TRBV11-2 to TRBJ1-2; no clear D. This CDR3 spans 12 amino acids. Looked up from germline, CDR1 is SGHAT and CDR2 is FQNNGV. Trimming pared 5 bases from V and 4 bases from J, leaving 8 bases between. The DNA of the CDR3 is TGTGCCAGCAGCACCGAAGGCTATGGCTACACCTTC. It translates to CASSTEGYGYTF.

This clone was recorded only once. This rearrangement joins TRBV7-2 to TRBJ2-3; no clear D. The CDR3 is made up of 12 amino acids. V lost 5 bases to trimming and J lost 2 bases, with 5 bases between them. Germline V CDR1 and CDR2: SGHTA, FQGNSA. The CDR3 protein is CASSLITDTQYF. The DNA for the CDR3 is TGTGCCAGCAGCCTTATCACAGATACGCAGTATTTT.

J is TRBJ2-5 and V is TRBV2, with 9 bases lining up with TRBD2. The V segment lost 7 bases and the J segment 3 bases; nucleotides outside the gene matches: 6. Germline loops: CDR1 SNHLY, CDR2 FYNNEI. CDR3 length equals 14 residues. CDR3 sequence reads: CASMKGLAEETQYF. CDR3 coding DNA: TGTGCCAGCATGAAGGGACTAGCAGAAGAGACCCAGTACTTC.

The chain carries TRBV7-9 and TRBJ2-1; D remains unclear. Germline V lookup: CDR1 SEHNR, CDR2 FQNEAQ (reference sequence). V lost 1 base and J 1 base, leaving 8 bases between the germline ends. The length of the CDR3 is 15 residues. The CDR3 sequence is CASSLGTASYNEQFF. CDR3 nucleotides: TGTGCCAGCAGCTTAGGAACGGCATCCTACAATGAGCAGTTCTTC.

This chain connects TRBV7-9 to TRBJ1-1, with D perhaps TRBD1 (6 bases). The length of the CDR3 is 16 residues. In germline, CDR1 is SEHNR, CDR2 FQNEAQ (reference sequence). V was trimmed by 2 bases and J by 4 bases, leaving 17 bases between them. This chain's CDR3 is CASSLIPGQRSTEAFF. The CDR3 region has the DNA TGTGCCAGCAGCTTAATTCCGGGACAACGGAGCACTGAAGCTTTCTTT.

CDR3 residues: CASSQGARETQYF. The CDR3 nucleotides are TGTGCCAGCTCACAGGGGGCGCGGGAGACCCAGTACTTC. This rearrangement joins TRBV18 to TRBJ2-5; 7 bases match TRBD1. J lost 5 bases, V lost 4 bases, and 4 bases had no gene match. Looked up from germline, CDR1 is KGHSH and CDR2 is LQKENI. This CDR3 region has 13 residues.

The V gene is TRBV6-5, the J gene TRBJ1-2; no definite D call. CDR1 MNHEY and CDR2 SVGAGI come from the germline V gene. This CDR3 has 11 residues. Trimming cost V 6 bases and J 8 bases, with 10 bases left between them. DNA for the CDR3: TGTGCCAGCAGGGCCCCAGTCGGCTACACCTTC. Encoded protein: CASRAPVGYTF.

The chain couples TRBV5-6 to TRBJ1-5; no clear D gene. Germline-derived CDR1 and CDR2 are SGHDT and YYEEEE. This CDR3 contains 14 residues. With 6 bases removed from V and 5 bases from J, the gap between germline ends came to 15 bases. The DNA for the CDR3 is TGTGCCAGCACCGTAGGGTTGAACGATCAGCCCCAGCATTTT. It codes for CASTVGLNDQPQHF. Complete variable domain (other parts from reference TRBV5-6 and TRBJ1-5): DAGVTQSPTHLIKTRGQQVTLRCSPKSGHDTVSWYQQALGQGPQFIFQYYEEEERQRGNFPDRFSGHQFPNYSSELNVNALLLGDSALYLCASTVGLNDQPQHFGDGTRLSIL.

The chain joins TRBV10-2 to TRBJ1-1; D is possibly TRBD1 (6 bases). There are 13 residues in the CDR3. The V gene's germline CDR1 is WSHSY and CDR2 SAAADI. V was shortened by 4 bases and J by 0 bases, with 6 bases between the two germline ends. CDR3 sequence reads: CASSGTVNTEAFF. CDR3 nucleotide sequence: TGCGCCAGCAGTGGGACAGTGAACACTGAAGCTTTCTTT.

The chain uses TRBV12-3 or TRBV12-4 and TRBJ2-2; 7 bases line up with TRBD2. This CDR3 has 13 residues. With V trimmed by 6 bases and J by 6 bases, 4 bases remained unmatched. The CDR3: CASSPRGAGELFF. The CDR3 DNA is TGTGCCAGCAGCCCCCGGGGGGCCGGGGAGCTGTTTTTT.

This chain joins TRBV2 and TRBJ1-2; D is uncertain. The germline CDR1 and CDR2 sequences are SNHLY and FYNNEI. With 1 base removed from V and 8 bases from J, the gap between germline ends came to 11 bases. CDR3 length: 13 residues. Here the CDR3 DNA reads TGTGCCAGCAGTGAAGAGGTGACGGTGGGCTACACCTTC. This translates into CASSEEVTVGYTF. Full variable domain (missing parts from reference TRBV2 and TRBJ1-2): EPEVTQTPSHQVTQMGQEVILRCVPISNHLYFYWYRQILGQKVEFLVSFYNNEISEKSEIFDDQFSVERPDGSNFTLKIRSTKLEDSAMYFCASSEEVTVGYTFGSGTRLTVV.

The chain links TRBV3-1 (or the pseudogene TRBV3-2) to TRBJ1-5; D not certain. Germline V gives CDR1 LGHDT, CDR2 YNNKEL (reference sequence). The CDR3 totals 13 residues. V was pared by 0 bases and J by 6 bases, with 6 bases between. DNA of the CDR3: TGTGCCAGCAGCCAAGATCCGTTTCAGCCCCAGCATTTT. This encodes CASSQDPFQPQHF.

The chain carries TRBV4-2 and TRBJ2-7; 8 bases line up with TRBD2. The junction had 3 bases not matched to a gene; V was cut back by 5 bases and J by 0 bases. Germline lookup yields CDR1 LGHNA and CDR2 YNFKEQ. CDR3 length equals 14 residues. As DNA, the CDR3 is TGTGCCAGCAGCGCGGGGGGTAGCTCCTACGAGCAGTACTTC. Protein product: CASSAGGSSYEQYF.

The J gene is TRBJ1-1, the V gene TRBV19; no firm D call. Germline CDR1 reads LNHDA; CDR2 reads SQIVND (reference sequence). CDR3 length equals 14 residues. V dropped 8 bases and J dropped 0 bases, with 13 bases sitting between them. CDR3 loop: CASRPAEMNTEAFF. CDR3 nucleotides: TGTGCCAGTCGGCCAGCTGAGATGAACACTGAAGCTTTCTTT. The variable domain in full, with the rest retrieved from reference TRBV19 and TRBJ1-1, is DGGITQSPKYLFRKEGQNVTLSCEQNLNHDAMYWYRQDPGQGLRLIYYSQIVNDFQKGDIAEGYSVSREKKESFPLTVTSAQKNPTAFYLCASRPAEMNTEAFFGQGTRLTVV.

The chain has TRBV12-3 or TRBV12-4 and TRBJ1-1; no clear D. The CDR3 is 12 amino acids. V was pared by 3 bases and J by 11 bases, with 13 bases between. The CDR3 loop reads CASSFPGLDAFF. The CDR3 DNA sequence: TGTGCCAGCAGTTTCCCCGGGCTGGATGCTTTCTTT.